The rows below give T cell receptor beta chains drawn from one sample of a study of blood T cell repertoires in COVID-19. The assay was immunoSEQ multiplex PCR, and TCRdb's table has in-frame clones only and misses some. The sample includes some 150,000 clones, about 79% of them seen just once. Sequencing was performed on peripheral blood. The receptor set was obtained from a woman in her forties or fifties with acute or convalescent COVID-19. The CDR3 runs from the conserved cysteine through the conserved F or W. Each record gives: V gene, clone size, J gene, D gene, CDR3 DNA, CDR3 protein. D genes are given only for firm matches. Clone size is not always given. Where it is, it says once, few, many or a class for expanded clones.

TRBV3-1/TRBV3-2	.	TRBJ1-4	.	TGTGCCAGCAGCCAATCCGGGGGGTTGAGTAAACTGTTTTTT	CASSQSGGLSKLFF
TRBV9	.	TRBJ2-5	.	TGTGCCAGCAGCGTAGGAATCGGAGAGACCCAGTACTTC	CASSVGIGETQYF
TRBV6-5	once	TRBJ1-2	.	TGTGCCAGCAGTTACAAAAGGCAGGGCTATGGCTACACCTTC	CASSYKRQGYGYTF
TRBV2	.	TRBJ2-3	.	TGTGCCAGCCTTTCGGGCGGGCAGGGGTCCGCTGATACGCAGTATTTT	CASLSGGQGSADTQYF
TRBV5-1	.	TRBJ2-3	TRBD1	TGCGCCAGCAGCTTTGGTAGACAGGGGCTAACAGATACGCAGTATTTT	CASSFGRQGLTDTQYF
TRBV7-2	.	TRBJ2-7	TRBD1	TGTGCCAGCAGCTTAGCGTTTTCAGGGGGTTATTACGAGCAGTACTTC	CASSLAFSGGYYEQYF
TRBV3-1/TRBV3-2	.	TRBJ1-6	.	TGTGCCAGCAGCCTACAGGGTCCCTCACCCCTCCACTTT	CASSLQGPSPLHF
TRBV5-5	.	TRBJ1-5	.	TGTGCCAGCATGAGGACCGGGGTGGCCAATCAGCCCCAGCATTTT	CASMRTGVANQPQHF
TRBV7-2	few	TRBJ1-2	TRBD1	TGTGCCAGCAGCTTAGATGGGACAGGGATCTATGGCTACACCTTC	CASSLDGTGIYGYTF
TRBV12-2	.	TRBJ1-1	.	TGTGCAAGTCGCTTGAGGACATCGGTCCGCCTCGAGGCCGAAGCTTTCTTT	CASRLRTSVRLEAEAFF
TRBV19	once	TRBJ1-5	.	TGTGCCACCGCAGGGGCCAATCAGCCCCAGCATTTT	CATAGANQPQHF
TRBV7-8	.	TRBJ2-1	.	TGTGCCAGCAGCAAACCGACTACTTACAATGAGCAGTTCTTC	CASSKPTTYNEQFF
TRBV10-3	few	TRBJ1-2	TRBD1	TGTGCCATCAGTGAGTCGCAGGGGGCGCATCTCACCTTC	CAISESQGAHLTF
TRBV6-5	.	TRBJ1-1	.	TGTGCCAGCAGACCCCAGACGGGGGGAGAGGCTTTCTTT	CASRPQTGGEAFF
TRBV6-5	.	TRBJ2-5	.	TGTGCCAGCAGTTACGAGCAAGAGACCCAGTACTTC	CASSYEQETQYF
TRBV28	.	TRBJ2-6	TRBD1	TGTGCCAGCAGTTTAGAGACAGGGTCTAACCTGACTTTC	CASSLETGSNLTF
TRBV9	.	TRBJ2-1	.	TGTGCCAGCAGCCCAACACCCGCCAATGAGCAGTTCTTC	CASSPTPANEQFF
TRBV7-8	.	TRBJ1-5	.	TGTGCCAGCAGCTTAGTGGGCAGGAGCAATCAGCCCCAGCATTTT	CASSLVGRSNQPQHF
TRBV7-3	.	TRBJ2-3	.	TGTGCCAGCAGCCTCACGGGGGATACGCAGTATTTT	CASSLTGDTQYF
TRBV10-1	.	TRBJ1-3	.	TGCGCCAGCAGTGAGTCGGGGGGTTTGGAAAACACCATATATTTT	CASSESGGLENTIYF
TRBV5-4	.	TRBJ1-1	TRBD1	TGTGCCAGCAGCTTTGACAGGGGTCTTCCGAACACTGAAGCTTTCTTT	CASSFDRGLPNTEAFF
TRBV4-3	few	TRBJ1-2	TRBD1	TGCGCCAGCAGCCAAGACCCACAGGGGAGCTATGGCTACACCTTC	CASSQDPQGSYGYTF
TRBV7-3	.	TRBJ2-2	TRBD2	TGTGCCAGCAGCCCACACAGCGGGGGGGCTGTCGGGGAGCTGTTTTTT	CASSPHSGGAVGELFF
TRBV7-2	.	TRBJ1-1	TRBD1	TGTGCCAGCAGCTCGACAGGGGGCGGGTACACTGAAGCTTTCTTT	CASSSTGGGYTEAFF
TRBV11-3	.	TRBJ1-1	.	TGTGCCAGCAGCTTAGGGACGGGGACTGAAGCTTTCTTT	CASSLGTGTEAFF
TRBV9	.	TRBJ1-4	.	TGTGCCAGCAGCGTAGGGACAGCTAATGAAAAACTGTTTTTT	CASSVGTANEKLFF
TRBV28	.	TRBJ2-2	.	TGTGCCAGCAGTTCCTCTAGCGCTGCGGCCGGGGAGCTGTTTTTT	CASSSSSAAAGELFF
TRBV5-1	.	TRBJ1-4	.	TGCGCCAGCAGCTTGGCCGAGGCCGGGAGGGAAAAACTGTTTTTT	CASSLAEAGREKLFF
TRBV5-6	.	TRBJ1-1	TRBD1	TGTGCCAGCGACAGGGGAATGAACACTGAAGCTTTCTTT	CASDRGMNTEAFF
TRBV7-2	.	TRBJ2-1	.	TGTGCCAGCAGCTTTACCGGGACTTCAATCGGCAATGAGCAGTTCTTC	CASSFTGTSIGNEQFF
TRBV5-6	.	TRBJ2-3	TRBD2	TGTGCCAGCAGCACGACTAGCGGTTTCACAGATACGCAGTATTTT	CASSTTSGFTDTQYF
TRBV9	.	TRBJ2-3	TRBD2	TGTGCCAGCAGCCCGCGCCCGGTCCCCCTACTAGCGGGGAACACAGATACGCAGTATTTT	CASSPRPVPLLAGNTDTQYF